This record concerns one TCR beta chain sequence. This sample was taken from a study of blood T cell repertoires in COVID-19. Background on the study: Whether acute or convalescent, the COVID-19 samples came from the United States, Italy and Spain. Sources were T cells, B-cell-depleted T cells, or PBMCs; the material itself was cDNA or gDNA.

In the study's own analysis: By means of reference gene primer amplification, nucleated cell counts were estimated. TCRdb's table, derived via immunoSEQ multiplex PCR, lists solely in-frame clones and lacks some. V and J calls and clone size are copied from that table; D and trimming were computed from the DNA. The data hold roughly 80,000 clones, with around nine tenths observed a single time. The source of this sequence is a woman aged 55-75 years with acute or convalescent COVID-19. Input material: peripheral blood.

The CDR3 sequence: CASSLRGLNTGELFF. DNA for the CDR3: TGTGCCAGCAGCTTAAGAGGGTTGAACACCGGGGAGCTGTTTTTT. The V call is TRBV7-8, the J call TRBJ2-2; tentative D call: TRBD2 (5 bases). This CDR3 spans 15 amino acids. Trimming took off 2 bases at V and 1 base at J, with 8 bases between the two ends. Germline CDR1 SGHVS, CDR2 FQNEAQ.